This TCR beta chain is drawn from a study of blood T cell repertoires in COVID-19 (dated by TCRdb to 2018 to 2021). Regarding the study in general: The collaborator samples originated in the United States, Italy and Spain and spanned the acute and convalescent phases of COVID-19. The material from the prospective study consisted of cDNA or gDNA derived from T cells, B-cell-depleted T cells, or PBMCs. Deeply sampled blood TCRbeta repertoires from subjects exposed to, actively infected with, or recovered from COVID-19 were included in the dataset. The repertoires were made available in a free public database intended to serve as a resource for research on the immune response to SARS-CoV-2. The samples were drawn from the first 160 participants of the ongoing ImmuneRACE study and from 1,254 subjects provided by 6 global collaborators. A de-identified subject ID, COVID-19 status, age in years and sex were almost always included in the sample metadata. Where available, HLA class I and class II types were obtained from metadata supplied by the sample provider rather than from assay-based typing. Results the study describes overall, beyond this receptor: The quantity of clinical and demographic metadata differed by source and by participant and was supplied without curation.

CDR1 is given as KGHSH and CDR2 as LQKENI, both from the germline V gene. The CDR3 has 15 amino acids, counting the end cysteine and phenylalanine. Just CDR3 DNA is preserved here, 45 bases in frame from base 1. Between the V and J ends, shortened by 3 bases and 4 bases respectively, the junction contains 13 bases. With respect to this clone: Its binding antigen is unknown. Per-nucleotide qualities are absent, and no much larger clonotype sits a single base away.

Samples from volunteer blood donors who had recovered from COVID-19 were contributed by a second Seattle source. Whole blood was collected in K2EDTA tubes by collaborating institutions according to the institutions' own protocols. For TCRbeta analysis, collaborators shipped samples as frozen whole blood, isolated PBMCs, or DNA extracted from either of those sample types. TCRbeta CDR3 regions were amplified from genomic DNA using the immunoSEQ Assay, a bias-controlled multiplex PCR. Per the original workflow: Within the assay, amplification of reference gene primers was used to estimate how many nucleated cells each sample contained. Sequence reads were collapsed and filtered to measure the absolute abundance of every unique TCRbeta CDR3 rearrangement. For each sample, productive Simpson clonality was calculated as the square root of Simpson's diversity index over productive rearrangements. The clones in this table, taken by TCRdb from immuneACCESS, are in-frame only. Not every clone is retained; where verified, under half of the shortfall comes from an unresolved V gene, and the cause of the rest is unknown. From that table come the V and J calls and clone size; the DNA was used to work out D and trimming. The sample table holds 250,000 to 350,000 clones, of which more than 75% were seen once. Approximately 8% of the sample belongs to the ten largest clones.

The sequenced sample was peripheral blood. The chain uses TRBV18 and TRBJ1-5, and the D gene may be TRBD1, 5 bases matching. The sequence was collected from a woman in her forties or fifties who had recovered from COVID-19. The nucleotide sequence is TGTGCCAGCTCACCGGGTTCAGACAGAAATCAGCCCCAGCATTTT. This encodes CASSPGSDRNQPQHF.